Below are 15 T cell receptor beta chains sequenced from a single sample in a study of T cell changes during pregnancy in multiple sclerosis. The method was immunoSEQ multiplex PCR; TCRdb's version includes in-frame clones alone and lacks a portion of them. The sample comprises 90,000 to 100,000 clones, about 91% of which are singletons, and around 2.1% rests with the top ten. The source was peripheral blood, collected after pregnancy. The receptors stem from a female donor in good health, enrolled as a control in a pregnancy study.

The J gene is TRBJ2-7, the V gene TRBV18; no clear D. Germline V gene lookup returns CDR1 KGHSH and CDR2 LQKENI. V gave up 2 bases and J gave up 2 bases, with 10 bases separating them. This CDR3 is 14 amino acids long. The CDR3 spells CASSPNSSTYEQYF. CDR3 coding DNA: TGTGCCAGCTCACCAAACAGTAGTACCTACGAGCAGTACTTC. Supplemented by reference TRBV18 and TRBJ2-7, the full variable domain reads NAGVMQNPRHLVRRRGQEARLRCSPMKGHSHVYWYRQLPEEGLKFMVYLQKENIIDESGMPKERFSAEFPKEGPSILRIQQVVRGDSAAYFCASSPNSSTYEQYFGPGTRLTVT.

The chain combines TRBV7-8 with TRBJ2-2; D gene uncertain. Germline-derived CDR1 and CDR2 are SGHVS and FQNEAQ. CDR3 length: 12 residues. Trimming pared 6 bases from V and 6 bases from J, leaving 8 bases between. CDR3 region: CASRSRAGELFF. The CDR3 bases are TGTGCCAGCAGGAGTCGGGCCGGGGAGCTGTTTTTT.

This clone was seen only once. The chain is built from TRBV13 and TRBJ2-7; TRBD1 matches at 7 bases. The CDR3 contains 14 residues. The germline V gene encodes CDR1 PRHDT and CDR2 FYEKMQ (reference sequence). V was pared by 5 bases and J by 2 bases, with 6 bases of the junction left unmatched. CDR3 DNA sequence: TGTGCCAGCAGCCCACGGGACAGCGCCTACGAGCAGTACTTC. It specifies CASSPRDSAYEQYF.

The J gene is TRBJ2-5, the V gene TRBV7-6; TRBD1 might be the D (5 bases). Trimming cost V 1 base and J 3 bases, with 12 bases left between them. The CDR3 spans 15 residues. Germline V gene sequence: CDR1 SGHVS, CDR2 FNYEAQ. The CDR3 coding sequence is TGTGCCAGCAGCTTAGGGGGCCCTACGAAAGAGACCCAGTACTTC. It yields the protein CASSLGGPTKETQYF. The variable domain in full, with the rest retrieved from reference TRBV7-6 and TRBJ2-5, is GAGVSQSPRYKVTKRGQDVALRCDPISGHVSLYWYRQALGQGPEFLTYFNYEAQQDKSGLPNDRFSAERPEGSISTLTIQRTEQRDSAMYRCASSLGGPTKETQYFGPGTRLLVL.

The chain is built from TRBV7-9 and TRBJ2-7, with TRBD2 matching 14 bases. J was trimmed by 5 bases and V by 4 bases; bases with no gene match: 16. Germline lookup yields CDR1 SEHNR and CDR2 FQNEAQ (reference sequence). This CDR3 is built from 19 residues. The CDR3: CASSSRTGGLAGVSHEQYF. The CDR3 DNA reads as TGTGCCAGCAGCTCCAGGACAGGGGGACTAGCGGGAGTTAGCCACGAGCAGTACTTC.

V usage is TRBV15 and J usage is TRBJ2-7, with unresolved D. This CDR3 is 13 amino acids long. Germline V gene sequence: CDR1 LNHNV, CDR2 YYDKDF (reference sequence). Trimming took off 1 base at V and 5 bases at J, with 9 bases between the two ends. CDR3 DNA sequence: TGTGCCACCAGCAGAGCTAGATTCGACGAGCAGTACTTC. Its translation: CATSRARFDEQYF.

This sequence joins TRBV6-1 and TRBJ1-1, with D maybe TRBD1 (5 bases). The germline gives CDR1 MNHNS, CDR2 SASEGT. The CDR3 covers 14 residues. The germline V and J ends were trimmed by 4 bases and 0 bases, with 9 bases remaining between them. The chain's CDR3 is CASSVRQLNTEAFF. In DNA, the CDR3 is TGTGCCAGCAGTGTGAGACAGTTGAACACTGAAGCTTTCTTT.

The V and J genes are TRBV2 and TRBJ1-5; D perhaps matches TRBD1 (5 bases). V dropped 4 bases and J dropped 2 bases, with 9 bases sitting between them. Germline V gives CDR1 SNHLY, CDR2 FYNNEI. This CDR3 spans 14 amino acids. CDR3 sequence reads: CASSARVGNQPQHF. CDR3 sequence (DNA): TGTGCCAGCAGTGCCAGGGTGGGCAATCAGCCCCAGCATTTT.

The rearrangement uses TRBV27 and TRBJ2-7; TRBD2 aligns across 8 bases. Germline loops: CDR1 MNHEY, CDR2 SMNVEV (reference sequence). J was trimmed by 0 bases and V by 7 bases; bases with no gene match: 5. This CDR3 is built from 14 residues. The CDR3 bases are TGTGCCAGCACCCCGGGGGGGGGCTCCTACGAGCAGTACTTC. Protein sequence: CASTPGGGSYEQYF.

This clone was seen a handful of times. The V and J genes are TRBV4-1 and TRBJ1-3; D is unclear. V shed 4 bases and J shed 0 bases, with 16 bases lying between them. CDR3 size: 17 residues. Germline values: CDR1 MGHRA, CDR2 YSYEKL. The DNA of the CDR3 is TGCGCCAGCAGCCGGGGAGGTGTTATTAGCTCTGGAAACACCATATATTTT. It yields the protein CASSRGGVISSGNTIYF.

CDR3 amino acids: CAWSVRGDYGYTF. The CDR3 nucleotides read TGTGCCTGGAGTGTACGGGGGGACTATGGCTACACCTTC. The J gene is TRBJ1-2, the V gene TRBV30, with D possibly TRBD1 on 5 matching bases. The germline V gene has CDR1 GTSNPN and CDR2 SVGIG (reference sequence). The CDR3 consists of 13 residues. V was pared by 0 bases and J by 3 bases, with 8 bases between.

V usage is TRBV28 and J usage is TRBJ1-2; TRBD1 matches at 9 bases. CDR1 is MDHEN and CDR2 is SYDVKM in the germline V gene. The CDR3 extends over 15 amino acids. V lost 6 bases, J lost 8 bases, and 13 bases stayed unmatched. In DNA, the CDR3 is TGTGCCAGCAGCCCTTGGGACAGGGTAATGGGGGGCTACACCTTC. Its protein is CASSPWDRVMGGYTF.

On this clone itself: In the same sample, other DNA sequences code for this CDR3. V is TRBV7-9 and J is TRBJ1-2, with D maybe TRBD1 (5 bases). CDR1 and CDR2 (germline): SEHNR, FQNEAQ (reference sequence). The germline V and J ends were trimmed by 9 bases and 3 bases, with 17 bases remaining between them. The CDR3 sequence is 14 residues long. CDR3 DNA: TGTGCCAGTAGCCTCAGGGTAACGGACTATGGCTACACCTTC. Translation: CASSLRVTDYGYTF.

The CDR3 DNA reads as TGTGCCAGCAGTGAACCGGGGACTAGCGGGAGGACCGGGGAGCTGTTTTTT. Translation gives CASSEPGTSGRTGELFF. The rearrangement links TRBV6-1 to TRBJ2-2, with 15 bases identical to TRBD2. Trimming took 2 bases from V and 5 from J; bases not matched to a gene: 3. Germline CDR1 is MNHNS and CDR2 is SASEGT. This CDR3 spans 17 amino acids.

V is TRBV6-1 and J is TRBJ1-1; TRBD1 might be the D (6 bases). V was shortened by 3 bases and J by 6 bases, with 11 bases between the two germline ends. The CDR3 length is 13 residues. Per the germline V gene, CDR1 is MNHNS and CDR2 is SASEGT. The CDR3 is CASSDRGLPEAFF. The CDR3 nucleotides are TGTGCCAGCAGTGATAGGGGGTTGCCTGAAGCTTTCTTT.